These 15 T cell receptor beta chains share one sample of origin, sequenced in a study of shared clonotypes between healthy human individuals. The assay was immunoSEQ multiplex PCR, and TCRdb's table has in-frame clones only and misses some. Among some 1 million clones listed, around four fifths were seen once. Material for sequencing was memory CD4+ T cells sorted from blood. Stated subset: CD45RA-negative fraction. The receptor set was obtained from a man in his late teens or twenties in good health.

V is TRBV10-1 and J is TRBJ2-1; TRBD1 matches 8 bases. Germline values: CDR1 WNHNN, CDR2 SYGVQD (reference sequence). This CDR3 contains 17 residues. Losses at the gene ends were 2 bases for V and 5 bases for J; bases not matched to a gene: 11. Written as DNA, the CDR3 is TGCGCCAGCAGTGAGGGTAGGAGGACAGGGTATAACAATGAGCAGTTCTTC. Residues: CASSEGRRTGYNNEQFF.

The V gene is TRBV4-1, the J gene TRBJ1-2; TRBD1 is a possible D gene (5 bases). Germline V gene data show CDR1 as MGHRA and CDR2 as YSYEKL. The CDR3 spans 15 residues. Deletions cut 3 bases from V and 8 bases from J, with 19 bases between. DNA for the CDR3: TGCGCCAGCAGCCACCGAACCGACAGTCTTGGGGGCTACACCTTC. Encoded protein: CASSHRTDSLGGYTF.

The CDR3 reads CASSITGYGYTF. Written as DNA, the CDR3 is TGCGCCAGCAGCATTACAGGCTATGGCTACACCTTC. This rearrangement joins TRBV5-1 to TRBJ1-2; tentatively, D is TRBD1 (5 bases). The CDR3 has 12 residues. Trimming cost V 4 bases and J 4 bases, with 8 bases left between them. CDR1 is SGHRS and CDR2 is YFSETQ in the germline V gene.

The chain recombines TRBV19 with TRBJ1-5; 10 nucleotides align to TRBD1. There are 15 residues in the CDR3. Losses at the gene ends were 11 bases for V and 5 bases for J; bases not matched to a gene: 12. The germline gives CDR1 LNHDA, CDR2 SQIVND (reference sequence). In DNA, the CDR3 is TGTGCCTCATGGCCGGGGACAGGGGTTTATCAGCCCCAGCATTTT. Residues: CASWPGTGVYQPQHF.

The chain couples TRBV15 to TRBJ1-4; possible D gene TRBD1, 6 bases. The CDR3 is 15 residues long. V lost 4 bases and J lost 2, with 11 bases in between. Germline loops: CDR1 LNHNV, CDR2 YYDKDF (reference sequence). CDR3 DNA: TGTGCCACCAGCATATCGGACAGTACTAATGAAAAACTGTTTTTT. Translated: CATSISDSTNEKLFF.

This clone has a handful of counts. A much more abundant neighbour one base away suggests this may be a read error. The rearrangement joins TRBV7-9 to TRBJ1-6; tentatively, D is TRBD1 (5 bases). Trimming removed 3 bases from V and 10 bases from J, with 10 bases in between. The germline CDR1 and CDR2 sequences are SEHNR and FQNEAQ (reference sequence). There are 13 residues in the CDR3. This chain's CDR3 is CASSLQGESPLHF. CDR3 DNA: TGTGCCAGCAGCTTGCAGGGAGAATCACCCCTCCACTTT.

As regards this clone: Within the sample, other DNA sequences also encode this same CDR3. DNA of the CDR3: TGTGCCAGCAGCCAGGACAGGGTCTATGGCTACACCTTC. The encoded protein is CASSQDRVYGYTF. The V call is TRBV14, the J call TRBJ1-2, with 8 bases aligning to TRBD1. The CDR3 spans 13 residues. Germline lookup yields CDR1 SGHDN and CDR2 FVKESK. V lost 3 bases, J lost 4 bases, and 1 base stayed unmatched.

Ten or more counts support this clone. The gene calls are TRBV18 and TRBJ2-1, with a tentative D call TRBD1 (6 bases). Trimming took 3 bases from V and 12 from J, leaving 15 bases between them. Germline CDR1 and CDR2: KGHSH and LQKENI. The CDR3 sequence is 13 residues long. DNA of the CDR3: TGTGCCAGCTCACCGGGTGGGGGCCCGTCGCAGTTCTTC. As protein: CASSPGGGPSQFF.

This clone was picked up a small number of times. The rearrangement links TRBV6-6 to TRBJ2-7; 8 bases match TRBD1. V lost 7 bases to trimming and J lost 1 base; unmatched junction nucleotides: 6. Germline loops: CDR1 MNHNY, CDR2 SVGAGI (reference sequence). This CDR3 is 14 amino acids long. The CDR3 sequence: CASNRQGASYEQYF. DNA of the CDR3: TGTGCCAGCAATAGGCAGGGGGCTTCCTACGAGCAGTACTTC.

The rearrangement links TRBV29-1 to TRBJ1-3; tentatively, D is TRBD1 (5 bases). Trimming removed 7 bases at V and 2 bases at J, with 12 bases between. CDR1 and CDR2 (germline): SQVTM, ANQGSEA. This CDR3 spans 13 amino acids. As DNA, the CDR3 is TGCAGCGGGGACGGATACCCTGGAAACACCATATATTTT. Amino acid sequence: CSGDGYPGNTIYF.

The chain links TRBV19 to TRBJ1-5; D gene ambiguous. V dropped 5 bases and J dropped 0 bases, with 14 bases sitting between them. This CDR3 is 16 amino acids long. Per the germline V gene, CDR1 is LNHDA and CDR2 is SQIVND (reference sequence). CDR3 region: CASSPPGGHSNQPQHF. DNA of the CDR3: TGTGCCAGTAGTCCTCCGGGAGGTCATAGCAATCAGCCCCAGCATTTT. The full variable domain, with the rest looked up from reference TRBV19 and TRBJ1-5, is DGGITQSPKYLFRKEGQNVTLSCEQNLNHDAMYWYRQDPGQGLRLIYYSQIVNDFQKGDIAEGYSVSREKKESFPLTVTSAQKNPTAFYLCASSPPGGHSNQPQHFGDGTRLSIL.

This clone was counted a few times. This rearrangement joins TRBV30 to TRBJ2-4; 11 nucleotides match TRBD2. The CDR3 contains 13 residues. Germline V lookup: CDR1 GTSNPN, CDR2 SVGIG (reference sequence). The trim removed 1 base at V and 7 bases at J, leaving 0 bases unmatched. In DNA form, the CDR3 reads TGTGCCTGGAGTGGACTAGCGGGGAACATTCAGTACTTC. It is translated as CAWSGLAGNIQYF.

The chain is built from TRBV7-2 and TRBJ1-2, with 8 bases matching TRBD1. The germline gives CDR1 SGHTA, CDR2 FQGNSA. The CDR3 consists of 14 residues. V was pared by 7 bases and J by 4 bases, with 8 bases of the junction left unmatched. The CDR3 bases are TGTGCCAGCACCCAACCGGGACAGGTCTATGGCTACACCTTC. This codes for CASTQPGQVYGYTF.

This chain uses TRBV12-5 with TRBJ2-2; possibly TRBD1 for D (6 bases). This CDR3 contains 14 residues. V was trimmed by 0 bases and J by 7 bases, leaving 9 bases between them. In germline, CDR1 is LGHNT, CDR2 FRNRAP. The CDR3 nucleotides are TGTGCTAGTGGTTTGGTGGGGGCGGACGGGGAGCTGTTTTTT. This gives the protein CASGLVGADGELFF.

The chain joins TRBV2 to TRBJ2-5; unclear D gene. V was trimmed by 0 bases and J by 0 bases, leaving 11 bases between them. CDR1 and CDR2 from the germline V gene are SNHLY and FYNNEI. The CDR3 consists of 16 residues. CDR3 in amino acids: CASSEAPRAHQETQYF. As DNA, the CDR3 is TGTGCCAGCAGTGAAGCGCCAAGGGCCCACCAAGAGACCCAGTACTTC.